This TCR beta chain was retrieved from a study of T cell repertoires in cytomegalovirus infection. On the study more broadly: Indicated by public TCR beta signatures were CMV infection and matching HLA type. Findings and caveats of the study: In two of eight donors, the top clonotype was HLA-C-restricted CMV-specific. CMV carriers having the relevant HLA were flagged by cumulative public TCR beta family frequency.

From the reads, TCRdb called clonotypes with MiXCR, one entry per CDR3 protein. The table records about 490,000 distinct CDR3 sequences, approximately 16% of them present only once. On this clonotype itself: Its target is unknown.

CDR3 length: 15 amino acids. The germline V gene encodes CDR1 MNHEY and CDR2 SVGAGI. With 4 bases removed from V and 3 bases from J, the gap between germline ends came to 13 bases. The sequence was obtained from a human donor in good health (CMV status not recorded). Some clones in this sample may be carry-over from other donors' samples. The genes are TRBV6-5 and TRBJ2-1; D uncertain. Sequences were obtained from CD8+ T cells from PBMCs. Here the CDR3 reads CASSSGSYYYNEQFF. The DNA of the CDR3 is TGTGCCAGCAGTTCGGGCTCATACTACTACAATGAGCAGTTCTTC.